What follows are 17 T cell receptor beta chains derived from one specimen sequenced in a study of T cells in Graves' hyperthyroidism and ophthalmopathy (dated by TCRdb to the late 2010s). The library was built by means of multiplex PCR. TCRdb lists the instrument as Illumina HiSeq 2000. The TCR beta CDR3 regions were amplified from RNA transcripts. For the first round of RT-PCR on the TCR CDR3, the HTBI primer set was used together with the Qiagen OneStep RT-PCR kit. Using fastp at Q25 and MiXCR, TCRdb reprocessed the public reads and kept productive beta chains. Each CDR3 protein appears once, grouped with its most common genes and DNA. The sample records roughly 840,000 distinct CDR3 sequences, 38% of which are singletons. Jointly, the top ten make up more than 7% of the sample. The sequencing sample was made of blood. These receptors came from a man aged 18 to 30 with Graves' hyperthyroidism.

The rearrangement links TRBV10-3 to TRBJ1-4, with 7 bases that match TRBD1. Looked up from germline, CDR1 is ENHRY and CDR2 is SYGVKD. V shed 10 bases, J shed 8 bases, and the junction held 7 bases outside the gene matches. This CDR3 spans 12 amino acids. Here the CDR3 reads CATGTEPEKLFF. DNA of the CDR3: TGTGCCACCGGGACAGAGCCGGAAAAACTGTTTTTT.

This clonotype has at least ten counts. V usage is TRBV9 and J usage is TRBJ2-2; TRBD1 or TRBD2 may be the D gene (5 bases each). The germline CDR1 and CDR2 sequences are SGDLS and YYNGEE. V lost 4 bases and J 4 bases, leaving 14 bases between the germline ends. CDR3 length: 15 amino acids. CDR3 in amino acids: CASSPGTVTTGELFF. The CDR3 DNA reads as TGTGCCAGCAGCCCCGGGACCGTTACCACCGGGGAGCTGTTTTTT.

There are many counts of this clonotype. The CDR3 spells CASSITGGPQHF. The CDR3 coding sequence is TGTGCCAGTAGTATAACGGGAGGGCCCCAGCATTTT. The chain employs TRBV19 and TRBJ1-5, with unresolved D. The CDR3 runs 12 residues. V shed 2 bases and J shed 9 bases, with 8 bases lying between them. Looked up from germline, CDR1 is LNHDA and CDR2 is SQIVND (reference sequence).

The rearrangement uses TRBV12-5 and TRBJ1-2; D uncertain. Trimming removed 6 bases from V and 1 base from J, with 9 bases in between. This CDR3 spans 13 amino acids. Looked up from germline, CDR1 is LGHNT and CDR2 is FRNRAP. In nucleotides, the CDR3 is TGTGCTAGTGGCCAGACACTTAACTATGGCTACACCTTC. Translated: CASGQTLNYGYTF.

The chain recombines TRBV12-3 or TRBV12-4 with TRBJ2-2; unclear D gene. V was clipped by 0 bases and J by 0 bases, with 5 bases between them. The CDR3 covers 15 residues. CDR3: CASSLAVANTGELFF. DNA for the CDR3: TGTGCCAGCAGTTTAGCCGTCGCGAACACCGGGGAGCTGTTTTTT.

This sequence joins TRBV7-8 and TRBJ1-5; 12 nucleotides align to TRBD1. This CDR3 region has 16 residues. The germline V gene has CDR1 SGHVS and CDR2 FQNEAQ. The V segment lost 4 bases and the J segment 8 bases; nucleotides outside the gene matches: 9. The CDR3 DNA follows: TGTGCCAGCAGCTCCACGGGGACAGGGGGCCCGGAGCCCCAGCATTTT. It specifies CASSSTGTGGPEPQHF. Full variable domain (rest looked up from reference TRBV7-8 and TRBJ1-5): GAGVSQSPRYKVAKRGQDVALRCDPISGHVSLFWYQQALGQGPEFLTYFQNEAQLDKSGLPSDRFFAERPEGSVSTLKIQRTQQEDSAVYLCASSSTGTGGPEPQHFGDGTRLSIL.

The CDR3 loop is CSVLGGGPENTEAFF. DNA of the CDR3: TGCAGCGTTTTGGGGGGGGGGCCGGAGAACACTGAAGCTTTCTTT. J is TRBJ1-1 and V is TRBV29-1; possible D gene TRBD1, 6 bases. The CDR3 totals 15 residues. V dropped 5 bases and J dropped 1 base, with 17 bases sitting between them. Germline V gives CDR1 SQVTM, CDR2 ANQGSEA.

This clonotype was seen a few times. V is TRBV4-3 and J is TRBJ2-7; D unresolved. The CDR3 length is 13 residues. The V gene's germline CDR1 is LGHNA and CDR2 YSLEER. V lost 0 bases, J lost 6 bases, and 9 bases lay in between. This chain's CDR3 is CASSQESLSEQYF. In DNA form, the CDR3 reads TGCGCCAGCAGCCAAGAGTCTCTATCCGAGCAGTACTTC.

CDR3 DNA: TGTGCCACCAGCAGAGATTCGGGCGGTAACACTGAAGCTTTCTTT. Translation: CATSRDSGGNTEAFF. This chain joins TRBV15 and TRBJ1-1, with no clear D. The CDR3 is 15 residues long. Germline V gene sequence: CDR1 LNHNV, CDR2 YYDKDF (reference sequence). V was clipped by 0 bases and J by 2 bases, with 10 bases between them.

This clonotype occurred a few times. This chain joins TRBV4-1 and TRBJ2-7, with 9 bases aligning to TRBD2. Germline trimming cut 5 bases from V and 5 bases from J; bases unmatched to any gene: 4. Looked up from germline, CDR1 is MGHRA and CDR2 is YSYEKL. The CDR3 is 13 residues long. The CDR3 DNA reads TGCGCCAGCAGCTGGCGGGAGGGAGACGAGCAGTACTTC. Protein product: CASSWREGDEQYF.

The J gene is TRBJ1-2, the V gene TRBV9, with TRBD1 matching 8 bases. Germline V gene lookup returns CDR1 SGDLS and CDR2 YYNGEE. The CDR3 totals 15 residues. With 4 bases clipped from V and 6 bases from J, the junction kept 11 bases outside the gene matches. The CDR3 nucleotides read TGTGCCAGCAGCCAGGGGGCAGGGGGAATCCATGGCTACACCTTC. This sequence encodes CASSQGAGGIHGYTF.

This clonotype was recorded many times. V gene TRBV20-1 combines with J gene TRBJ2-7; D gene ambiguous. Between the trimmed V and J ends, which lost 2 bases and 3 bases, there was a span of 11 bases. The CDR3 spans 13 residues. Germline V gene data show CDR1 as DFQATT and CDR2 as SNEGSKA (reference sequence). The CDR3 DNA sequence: TGCAGTGCTAGACTTGCTGGTCGCTACGAGCAGTACTTC. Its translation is CSARLAGRYEQYF.

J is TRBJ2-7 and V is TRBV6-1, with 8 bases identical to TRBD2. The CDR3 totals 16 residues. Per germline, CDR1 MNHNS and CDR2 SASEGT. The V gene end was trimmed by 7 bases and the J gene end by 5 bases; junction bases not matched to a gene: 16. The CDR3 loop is CASTSRPPAGVDEQYF. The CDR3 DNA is TGTGCCAGCACCTCCCGCCCCCCAGCGGGAGTGGACGAGCAGTACTTC.

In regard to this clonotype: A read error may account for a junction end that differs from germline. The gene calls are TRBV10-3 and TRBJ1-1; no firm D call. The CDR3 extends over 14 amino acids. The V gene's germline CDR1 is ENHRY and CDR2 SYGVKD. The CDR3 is CASSSEFMNTEAFF. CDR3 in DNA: TGTGCCAGCAGTTCTGAATTCATGAACACTGAAGCTTTCTTT.

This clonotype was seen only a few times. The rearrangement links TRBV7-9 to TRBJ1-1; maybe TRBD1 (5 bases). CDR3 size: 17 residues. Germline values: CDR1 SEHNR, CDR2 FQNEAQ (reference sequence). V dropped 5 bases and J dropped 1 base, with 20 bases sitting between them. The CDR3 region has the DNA TGTGCCAGCAGCCCCCACTCTCCGGGACGGCAGAACACTGAAGCTTTCTTT. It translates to CASSPHSPGRQNTEAFF.

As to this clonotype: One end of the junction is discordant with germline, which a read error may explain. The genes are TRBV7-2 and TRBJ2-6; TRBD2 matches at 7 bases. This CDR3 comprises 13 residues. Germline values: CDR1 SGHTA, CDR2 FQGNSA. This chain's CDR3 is CASSSRGDNVLTF. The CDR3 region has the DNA TGTGCCAGCAGTTCCCGGGGGGACAACGTCCTGACTTTC.

CDR3 amino acids: CASSTGLGAGELFF. The DNA of the CDR3 is TGTGCCAGCAGCACAGGGTTGGGGGCCGGGGAGCTGTTTTTT. The chain combines TRBV9 with TRBJ2-2; D is possibly TRBD1 (6 bases). CDR1 is SGDLS, CDR2 YYNGEE, per germline. Trimming stripped 4 bases from V and 6 bases from J, with 13 bases between. The CDR3 consists of 14 residues.